These 29 T cell receptor beta chains share one sample of origin, sequenced in a study of cytomegalovirus exposure and HLA in healthy donors (dated by TCRdb to between 2016 and 2019). Library construction relied on the immunoSEQ multiplex PCR assay. For the multiplex PCR, a mixture combining 60 forward primers for TCR Vbeta segments and 13 reverse primers for TCR Jbeta segments was used. In its TCRdb copy, this immuneACCESS table keeps in-frame sequences only and misses some clones. Where compared with another copy, unresolved V genes explain less than half of these, and the others have no known cause. Across this sample there are about 180,000 clones, with 80% seen only once. The ten largest clones add up to around 1.4% of the sample. The sequencing sample was made of PBMCs. The receptors come from a girl aged 10-17 years in good health and CMV-seropositive.

The genes are TRBV19 and TRBJ1-1, with D perhaps TRBD1 (5 bases). Germline CDR1 LNHDA, CDR2 SQIVND (reference sequence). Trimming cost V 7 bases and J 3 bases, with 12 bases left between them. This CDR3 region has 13 residues. The CDR3 spells CASMRGKDTEAFF. CDR3 DNA sequence: TGTGCCAGTATGCGGGGGAAGGACACTGAAGCTTTCTTT.

This sequence joins TRBV6-5 and TRBJ2-1, with D possibly matching TRBD1 (7 bases). The V end lost 10 bases, the J end lost 5 bases, and 24 bases lay between the germline ends. This CDR3 has 16 residues. The germline V gene encodes CDR1 MNHEY and CDR2 SVGAGI. The CDR3 DNA reads TGTGCCATCCGTTACCAGGGGGGCTTTGACAACAATGAGCAGTTCTTC. This gives the protein CAIRYQGGFDNNEQFF.

The chain links TRBV6-5 to TRBJ1-4; D gene ambiguous. The ends were cut back, 4 bases at V and 8 bases at J, with 20 bases in the middle. This CDR3 has 16 residues. The V gene's germline CDR1 is MNHEY and CDR2 SVGAGI. DNA of the CDR3: TGTGCCAGCAGTTCTAGACCACCGGGAGTGAGAGAAAAACTGTTTTTT. Its protein product is CASSSRPPGVREKLFF.

This clone appeared a few times. V usage is TRBV2 and J usage is TRBJ1-1; D ambiguous. Deletions cut 2 bases from V and 10 bases from J, with 14 bases between. Germline values: CDR1 SNHLY, CDR2 FYNNEI. This CDR3 region has 13 residues. The CDR3 spells CASSELPRSTAFF. The CDR3 DNA follows: TGTGCCAGCAGTGAACTCCCCCGGTCAACAGCTTTCTTT.

CDR3 loop: CASSLWGLAGETQYF. DNA for the CDR3: TGCGCCAGCAGCTTGTGGGGACTAGCGGGAGAGACCCAGTACTTC. This chain links TRBV5-1 with TRBJ2-5, with 12 bases identical to TRBD2. Looked up from germline, CDR1 is SGHRS and CDR2 is YFSETQ. V was clipped by 1 base and J by 4 bases; unmatched bases: 2. The CDR3 spans 15 residues.

Comments on this clone: Relative to the germline gene, one junction end is altered; a read error may explain this. The gene calls are TRBV7-6 and TRBJ2-7; unclear D gene. Germline CDR1 SGHVS, CDR2 FNYEAQ. This CDR3 is built from 12 residues. The CDR3 bases are TGTGCCAGCAGCACAGAATCCTGCGAGCAGTACTTC. This translates into CASSTESCEQYF.

The chain couples TRBV6-5 to TRBJ1-2; 9 nucleotides line up with TRBD1. Trimming removed 8 bases from V and 5 bases from J; junction bases left unmatched: 9. Germline CDR1 is MNHEY and CDR2 is SVGAGI. CDR3 length equals 14 residues. The CDR3 reads CASGRGQGKYGYTF. The DNA of the CDR3 is TGTGCCAGCGGAAGAGGACAGGGGAAGTATGGCTACACCTTC.

The chain couples TRBV19 to TRBJ2-7; weak D call: TRBD1 (5 bases). The CDR3 contains 15 residues. V shed 1 base and J shed 2 bases, with 12 bases lying between them. CDR1 and CDR2 from the germline V gene are LNHDA and SQIVND (reference sequence). CDR3 protein: CASSIVGAGTYEQYF. Here the CDR3 DNA reads TGTGCCAGTAGTATAGTTGGGGCTGGAACCTACGAGCAGTACTTC.

The chain links TRBV13 to TRBJ2-5; 12 bases match TRBD2. CDR3 length: 17 amino acids. The V gene end was trimmed by 5 bases and the J gene end by 1 base; junction bases not matched to a gene: 8. CDR1 and CDR2 (germline): PRHDT, FYEKMQ (reference sequence). The CDR3 sequence: CASSGPGLAGFQETQYF. The CDR3 coding sequence is TGTGCCAGCAGCGGACCCGGACTAGCGGGATTCCAAGAGACCCAGTACTTC. Together with reference TRBV13 and TRBJ2-5, the CDR3 gives the full variable domain: AAGVIQSPRHLIKEKRETATLKCYPIPRHDTVYWYQQGPGQDPQFLISFYEKMQSDKGSIPDRFSAQQFSDYHSELNMSSLELGDSALYFCASSGPGLAGFQETQYFGPGTRLLVL.

The gene calls are TRBV6-5 and TRBJ2-2; D not certain. Trimming removed 3 bases from V and 2 bases from J, with 13 bases in between. Looked up from germline, CDR1 is MNHEY and CDR2 is SVGAGI. This CDR3 comprises 16 residues. The CDR3 is CASSYSPDSNTGELFF. CDR3 coding DNA: TGTGCCAGCAGTTATTCCCCCGACTCTAACACCGGGGAGCTGTTTTTT.

The chain uses TRBV19 and TRBJ2-7; the match to TRBD1 covers 10 bases. The germline V gene encodes CDR1 LNHDA and CDR2 SQIVND (reference sequence). Trimming at V came to 6 bases and at J to 4 bases, leaving 3 bases not matched to a gene. The CDR3 loop spans 13 amino acids. CDR3 loop: CASSWTGGYEQYF. CDR3 in DNA: TGTGCCAGTAGCTGGACAGGGGGATACGAGCAGTACTTC.

As to this clone: Compared with germline, one end of the junction differs, possibly owing to a read error. The genes are TRBV7-2 and TRBJ2-1; a possible D gene is TRBD2 (5 bases). CDR3 length: 16 residues. Germline loops: CDR1 SGHTA, CDR2 FQGNSA. The CDR3 loop is CASSVASPTTYNEQFF. CDR3 bases: TGTGCCAGCAGCGTAGCGTCCCCCACTACTTACAATGAGCAGTTCTTC.

V gene TRBV5-6 combines with J gene TRBJ1-6; D perhaps matches TRBD1 (5 bases). Germline loops: CDR1 SGHDT, CDR2 YYEEEE. The CDR3 consists of 16 residues. V lost 0 bases and J lost 3, with 10 bases in between. The CDR3 region is CASSLGQTLYNSPLHF. For the CDR3, the DNA is TGTGCCAGCAGCTTGGGACAGACACTCTATAATTCACCCCTCCACTTT.

J is TRBJ2-2 and V is TRBV4-1, with a possible D match to TRBD2 (6 bases). The V end lost 6 bases, the J end lost 7 bases, and 21 bases lay between the germline ends. Germline-derived CDR1 and CDR2 are MGHRA and YSYEKL. This CDR3 is built from 16 residues. Written as DNA, the CDR3 is TGCGCCAGCAGTCAGTTGGAGGGGATATGGGGCGGGGAGCTGTTTTTT. Protein product: CASSQLEGIWGGELFF.

The chain joins TRBV6-6 to TRBJ2-5; possibly TRBD1 for D (5 bases). Trimming stripped 3 bases from V and 11 bases from J, with 10 bases between. The CDR3 consists of 11 residues. CDR1 MNHNY and CDR2 SVGAGI come from the germline V gene (reference sequence). CDR3 protein: CASSYGAEQYF. DNA of the CDR3: TGTGCCAGCAGTTATGGGGCGGAGCAGTACTTC.

The chain joins TRBV7-6 to TRBJ2-7, with TRBD2 matching 7 bases. Trimming removed 0 bases from V and 6 bases from J; junction bases left unmatched: 5. Germline lookup yields CDR1 SGHVS and CDR2 FNYEAQ. The CDR3 consists of 14 residues. CDR3 sequence (DNA): TGTGCCAGCAGCTTAGCGGGGAGGGCGGGCGAGCAGTACTTC. It is translated as CASSLAGRAGEQYF.

A note on this clone: One end of the junction fails to match germline, which may point to a read error. The chain couples TRBV30 to TRBJ2-5, with D perhaps matching TRBD1 (6 bases). This CDR3 has 12 amino acids. CDR1 is GTSNPN and CDR2 is SVGIG in the germline V gene (reference sequence). The CDR3 sequence: CAWSVSGETQHF. The CDR3 DNA follows: TGTGCCTGGAGTGTGTCAGGGGAGACCCAGCACTTC.

CDR3 sequence reads: CASSPGGPGNTIYF. The CDR3 coding sequence is TGTGCCAGCAGCCCTGGAGGGCCTGGAAACACCATATATTTT. The chain combines TRBV11-3 with TRBJ1-3; D not resolved. The CDR3 is 14 amino acids. V lost 5 bases and J lost 2, with 10 bases in between. The germline V gene encodes CDR1 SGHNT and CDR2 YENEEA.

CDR3 loop: CASSFQAGRYNEQFF. CDR3 nucleotides: TGTGCCAGCAGTTTCCAGGCGGGGAGGTACAATGAGCAGTTCTTC. The genes are TRBV11-2 and TRBJ2-1; TRBD2 is a possible D gene (6 bases). The germline CDR1 and CDR2 sequences are SGHAT and FQNNGV. V was cut by 6 bases and J by 4 bases, with 16 bases left in between. The length of the CDR3 is 15 residues.

The chain carries TRBV5-6 and TRBJ2-5, with 7 bases that match TRBD1. Trimming at V came to 2 bases and at J to 4 bases, leaving 5 bases not matched to a gene. The CDR3 loop spans 14 amino acids. CDR1 SGHDT and CDR2 YYEEEE come from the germline V gene. CDR3 sequence reads: CASSFNRGGETQYF. The CDR3 DNA sequence: TGTGCCAGCAGCTTTAACAGGGGTGGAGAGACCCAGTACTTC.

The CDR3 nucleotides read TGTGCCAGCAGCTCCCGTGGGGACAGACGTAGCACAGATACGCAGTATTTT. It is translated as CASSSRGDRRSTDTQYF. This chain uses TRBV11-2 with TRBJ2-3, with 7 bases aligning to TRBD1. Germline V CDR1 and CDR2: SGHAT, FQNNGV. J was trimmed by 0 bases and V by 4 bases; bases with no gene match: 10. This CDR3 is built from 17 residues. Combining the CDR3 with reference TRBV11-2 and TRBJ2-3 gives the whole variable domain EAGVAQSPRYKIIEKRQSVAFWCNPISGHATLYWYQQILGQGPKLLIQFQNNGVVDDSQLPKDRFSAERLKGVDSTLKIQPAKLEDSAVYLCASSSRGDRRSTDTQYFGPGTRLTVL.

The chain has TRBV4-1 and TRBJ2-3, with TRBD2 as a possible D gene (7 bases). The V end lost 3 bases, the J end lost 4 bases, and 17 bases lay between the germline ends. There are 16 residues in the CDR3. Germline CDR1 MGHRA, CDR2 YSYEKL. CDR3 in amino acids: CASSHLWGGSADTQYF. The CDR3 DNA reads as TGCGCCAGCAGCCACCTCTGGGGGGGCTCCGCAGATACGCAGTATTTT.

The chain has TRBV10-3 and TRBJ2-5, with TRBD2 matching 7 bases. The V and J ends lost 6 bases and 2 bases, in that order; junction bases with no gene match: 9. Germline-derived CDR1 and CDR2 are ENHRY and SYGVKD. This CDR3 spans 15 amino acids. The CDR3 protein is CAISAQAAGQETQYF. The CDR3 coding sequence is TGTGCCATCAGCGCCCAGGCAGCGGGACAAGAGACCCAGTACTTC.

CDR3 protein: CASSIVAREGNEQFF. The CDR3 nucleotides read TGTGCCAGTAGTATAGTGGCGCGGGAGGGCAATGAGCAGTTCTTC. This sequence joins TRBV19 and TRBJ2-1; 9 positions agree with TRBD2. The germline V gene encodes CDR1 LNHDA and CDR2 SQIVND (reference sequence). The CDR3 sequence is 15 residues long. Trimming took 1 base from V and 6 from J; bases not matched to a gene: 4.

The genes are TRBV18 and TRBJ1-2; D remains ambiguous. Trimming took 5 bases from V and 2 from J, leaving 9 bases between them. From germline, CDR1 is KGHSH and CDR2 LQKENI. The CDR3 is 13 residues long. As DNA, the CDR3 is TGTGCCAGCTCAACCTCCCAGAACTATGGCTACACCTTC. The encoded protein is CASSTSQNYGYTF. Full variable domain (missing parts from reference TRBV18 and TRBJ1-2): NAGVMQNPRHLVRRRGQEARLRCSPMKGHSHVYWYRQLPEEGLKFMVYLQKENIIDESGMPKERFSAEFPKEGPSILRIQQVVRGDSAAYFCASSTSQNYGYTFGSGTRLTVV.

The V and J genes are TRBV27 and TRBJ2-7; TRBD1 matches at 7 bases. This CDR3 is 14 amino acids long. The V gene end was trimmed by 10 bases and the J gene end by 2 bases; junction bases not matched to a gene: 11. CDR1 and CDR2 (germline): MNHEY, SMNVEV (reference sequence). CDR3 DNA sequence: TGTGCCACCCAGATAGCAGGGGGAACCTACGAGCAGTACTTC. This sequence encodes CATQIAGGTYEQYF.

CDR3 protein: CASSLTGADTQYF. CDR3 coding DNA: TGTGCCAGCAGCCTCACGGGGGCAGATACGCAGTATTTT. The chain links TRBV5-5 to TRBJ2-3; possible D gene TRBD2, 6 bases. V was cut by 4 bases and J by 4 bases, with 10 bases left in between. Germline V CDR1 and CDR2: SGHKS, YYEKEE (reference sequence). The CDR3 totals 13 residues.

V and J are TRBV19 and TRBJ2-2; D not resolved. The CDR3 runs 15 residues. CDR1 is LNHDA, CDR2 SQIVND, per germline (reference sequence). Trimming took off 2 bases at V and 7 bases at J, with 14 bases between the two ends. The CDR3 DNA reads as TGTGCCAGTAGTATAATGAGTAACTACGGCGGGGAGCTGTTTTTT. It is translated as CASSIMSNYGGELFF.

The chain employs TRBV27 and TRBJ1-2; D possibly corresponds to TRBD1 (6 bases). The CDR3 runs to 14 residues. Trimming cost V 3 bases and J 5 bases, with 13 bases left between them. Germline CDR1 is MNHEY and CDR2 is SMNVEV (reference sequence). This CDR3 is CASSFRGARYGYTF. The CDR3 DNA follows: TGTGCCAGCAGTTTTCGGGGGGCGAGGTATGGCTACACCTTC.